The T cell receptor beta chain under discussion was sequenced for a study of shared clonotypes between healthy human individuals. Study as a whole: CD4 naive and CD4 memory each took three plates per donor, while CD8 naive took two and CD8 memory one.

Here immunoSEQ multiplex PCR was the method, and the copy in TCRdb shows in-frame clones only, minus some. Seen here are millions of clones, 90% to 95% observed once, and the top ten hold 0.1% to 0.15%. Germline V gene lookup returns CDR1 SGHTA and CDR2 FQGNSA. With V trimmed by 5 bases and J by 2 bases, 8 bases remained unmatched. The CDR3 is made up of 15 amino acids. The clonotype originates from a man aged 18-30 years in good health. The sequenced material came from naive CD4+ T cells sorted from blood. Documented subset: CD45RA+ positively selected. The chain carries TRBV7-2 and TRBJ2-7; 8 nucleotides match TRBD2. The CDR3, as DNA: TGTGCCAGCAGCCTGAGCGGGAGAGGGACCTACGAGCAGTACTTC. This translates into CASSLSGRGTYEQYF.